What follows are 18 T cell receptor beta chains derived from one specimen sequenced in a study of T cells in localized non-small cell lung cancer. Repertoires were generated with immunoSEQ multiplex PCR, while TCRdb's copy carries only in-frame clones and drops some. The data contain about 31,000 clones, approximately 91% of them seen just once; the ten biggest clones take up under 5.5%. The sample here was peripheral blood mononuclear cells, taken before any cancer treatment. The receptors here all came from a woman aged 40 to 75 with stage III lung adenocarcinoma.

This sequence joins TRBV7-3 and TRBJ2-5; no reliable D call. This CDR3 comprises 13 residues. CDR1 SGHTA and CDR2 FQGTGA come from the germline V gene. The V end lost 0 bases, the J end lost 4 bases, and 6 bases lay between the germline ends. CDR3 in amino acids: CASSLTPRETQYF. CDR3 bases: TGTGCCAGCAGCTTAACGCCCCGAGAGACCCAGTACTTC.

The chain carries TRBV2 and TRBJ1-5; D unclear. The CDR3 length is 15 residues. Per the germline V gene, CDR1 is SNHLY and CDR2 is FYNNEI. Trimming pared 1 base from V and 4 bases from J, leaving 11 bases between. The CDR3 nucleotides read TGTGCCAGCAGTGAAGGCGGGATCGGAAATCAGCCCCAGCATTTT. It specifies CASSEGGIGNQPQHF.

This clone was observed a single time. In DNA form, the CDR3 reads TGTGCCAGCAGTGAAAGAAGGGCGAACACCGGGGAGCTGTTTTTT. It specifies CASSERRANTGELFF. J is TRBJ2-2 and V is TRBV6-1; no definite D call. The CDR3 totals 15 residues. CDR1 MNHNS and CDR2 SASEGT come from the germline V gene. V lost 2 bases and J 0 bases, leaving 7 bases between the germline ends.

The V gene is TRBV9, the J gene TRBJ1-2; D is undetermined. This CDR3 comprises 13 residues. Trimming left V 3 bases short and J 10 bases short, with 16 bases between. Germline V gives CDR1 SGDLS, CDR2 YYNGEE. This CDR3 reads CASSAVPEATYTF. CDR3 bases: TGTGCCAGCAGCGCGGTCCCCGAGGCAACCTACACCTTC.

The chain carries TRBV9 and TRBJ2-2, with 7 nucleotides matching TRBD2. CDR3 length: 17 amino acids. J gave up 6 bases and V 0 bases, and 11 bases lay outside the gene matches. The germline V gene has CDR1 SGDLS and CDR2 YYNGEE. CDR3 in DNA: TGTGCCAGCAGCGTAGCTCCTAGCGGCCTCGCCTCCGGGGAGCTGTTTTTT. Translated: CASSVAPSGLASGELFF.

This clone came up once. The rearrangement joins TRBV9 to TRBJ2-4; D ambiguous. The CDR3 covers 15 residues. The germline V gene encodes CDR1 SGDLS and CDR2 YYNGEE. V shed 4 bases and J shed 8 bases, with 19 bases lying between them. The CDR3 region has the DNA TGTGCCAGCAGCTCCCACCATGACAATCAGGACATTCAGTACTTC. This codes for CASSSHHDNQDIQYF.

The chain employs TRBV6-5 and TRBJ1-5; 7 bases map to TRBD1. Germline V gene sequence: CDR1 MNHEY, CDR2 SVGAGI. V shed 0 bases and J 7 bases; nucleotides not matched to a gene: 6. This CDR3 has 15 residues. For the CDR3, the DNA is TGTGCCAGCAGTTACTCAACAGGGGCAGGCCAGCCCCAGCATTTT. Protein sequence: CASSYSTGAGQPQHF.

The chain combines TRBV5-6 with TRBJ2-7; D is ambiguous. Deletions cut 3 bases from V and 3 bases from J, with 13 bases between. The CDR3 runs 14 residues. Germline lookup yields CDR1 SGHDT and CDR2 YYEEEE. The CDR3 DNA is TGTGCCAGCAGCTCCCAAGGGATGGGCTACGAGCAGTACTTC. Protein sequence: CASSSQGMGYEQYF.

This clone came up a few times. This chain joins TRBV5-8 and TRBJ1-5; D remains unclear. This CDR3 has 12 residues. The germline V gene has CDR1 SGHTS and CDR2 YDEGEE. Trimming left V 2 bases short and J 7 bases short, with 7 bases between. This CDR3 reads CASSLREQPQHF. DNA of the CDR3: TGTGCCAGCAGCTTAAGAGAACAGCCCCAGCATTTT. The whole variable domain, filled in from reference TRBV5-8 and TRBJ1-5, reads EAGVTQSPTHLIKTRGQQATLRCSPISGHTSVYWYQQALGLGLQFLLWYDEGEERNRGNFPPRFSGRQFPNYSSELNVNALELEDSALYLCASSLREQPQHFGDGTRLSIL.

The V call is TRBV5-6, the J call TRBJ1-2; 9 bases line up with TRBD1. Germline assignment: CDR1 SGHDT and CDR2 YYEEEE. J gave up 8 bases and V 3 bases, and 11 bases lay outside the gene matches. The CDR3 extends over 15 amino acids. The DNA of the CDR3 is TGTGCCAGCAGCTACGGACAGGGGAGGAGGGAAGGCTACACCTTC. Its translation: CASSYGQGRREGYTF.

This sequence joins TRBV5-1 and TRBJ2-5; 11 nucleotides agree with TRBD1. J lost 5 bases, V lost 7 bases, and 7 bases had no gene match. This CDR3 contains 14 residues. The germline V gene encodes CDR1 SGHRS and CDR2 YFSETQ. The CDR3 here is CASRPGTGGETQYF. CDR3 nucleotide sequence: TGCGCCAGCCGACCCGGGACAGGGGGTGAGACCCAGTACTTC. The full variable domain, in which reference TRBV5-1 and TRBJ2-5 provide the parts outside the CDR3, is KAGVTQTPRYLIKTRGQQVTLSCSPISGHRSVSWYQQTPGQGLQFLFEYFSETQRNKGNFPGRFSGRQFSNSRSEMNVSTLELGDSALYLCASRPGTGGETQYFGPGTRLLVL.

This clone was observed a handful of times. CDR3 in amino acids: CASSDSPGRVNTEAFF. CDR3 coding DNA: TGCGCCAGCAGTGACTCCCCGGGACGGGTAAACACTGAAGCTTTCTTT. This sequence joins TRBV10-1 and TRBJ1-1; maybe TRBD1 (5 bases). Trimming cost V 3 bases and J 2 bases, with 16 bases left between them. Germline V gene data show CDR1 as WNHNN and CDR2 as SYGVQD (reference sequence). CDR3 length: 16 residues.

This clone is a singleton in its sample. This chain uses TRBV5-1 with TRBJ2-5; D not resolved. This CDR3 is built from 12 residues. Germline V lookup: CDR1 SGHRS, CDR2 YFSETQ. V shed 7 bases and J shed 2 bases, with 9 bases lying between them. The CDR3 here is CASRIPQETQYF. The CDR3 DNA reads TGCGCCAGCCGAATCCCTCAAGAGACCCAGTACTTC.

The V and J genes are TRBV7-3 and TRBJ2-3; a possible D gene is TRBD2 (5 bases). This CDR3 spans 13 amino acids. Germline-derived CDR1 and CDR2 are SGHTA and FQGTGA. V lost 4 bases to trimming and J lost 5 bases, with 10 bases between them. In DNA form, the CDR3 reads TGTGCCAGCAGCTCCTCCCGGGGAGATACGCAGTATTTT. The encoded protein is CASSSSRGDTQYF.

The chain combines TRBV29-1 with TRBJ1-1, with D possibly matching TRBD1 (5 bases). This CDR3 has 12 amino acids. Trimming removed 0 bases from V and 8 bases from J, with 10 bases in between. Germline V CDR1 and CDR2: SQVTM, ANQGSEA. The CDR3: CSVEEAGDEAFF. DNA of the CDR3: TGCAGCGTTGAAGAGGCTGGGGACGAAGCTTTCTTT. Combining the CDR3 with reference TRBV29-1 and TRBJ1-1 gives the whole variable domain SAVISQKPSRDICQRGTSLTIQCQVDSQVTMMFWYRQQPGQSLTLIATANQGSEATYESGFVIDKFPISRPNLTFSTLTVSNMSPEDSSIYLCSVEEAGDEAFFGQGTRLTVV.

The genes are TRBV4-2 and TRBJ1-2, with TRBD1 identical over 8 bases. The CDR3 has 15 residues. V was pared by 4 bases and J by 3 bases, with 7 bases of the junction left unmatched. The germline V gene has CDR1 LGHNA and CDR2 YNFKEQ. The CDR3 DNA is TGTGCCAGCAGCCCGCGAGCACAGGGGGACTATGGCTACACCTTC. This gives the protein CASSPRAQGDYGYTF.

The V call is TRBV5-1, the J call TRBJ2-3, with no clear D. The CDR3 extends over 16 amino acids. Trimming left V 0 bases short and J 2 bases short, with 13 bases between. Germline loops: CDR1 SGHRS, CDR2 YFSETQ. CDR3 nucleotide sequence: TGCGCCAGCAGCTTGGCAACCGATTTTGCCACAGATACGCAGTATTTT. This encodes CASSLATDFATDTQYF.

The rearrangement uses TRBV7-6 and TRBJ1-6; 7 bases are shared with TRBD1. J was trimmed by 10 bases and V by 1 base; bases with no gene match: 1. This CDR3 contains 13 residues. The germline CDR1 and CDR2 sequences are SGHVS and FNYEAQ. The CDR3 DNA reads as TGTGCCAGCAGCTTAGAAGGGGGCTCACCCCTCCACTTT. Its translation is CASSLEGGSPLHF.